The 15 T cell receptor beta chains in this list originate from one sample, sequenced in a study of shared clonotypes between healthy human individuals. Method: immunoSEQ multiplex PCR; TCRdb's copy keeps in-frame clones and lacks some. The sample has about 600,000 clones; about 96% are singletons. Sequencing was carried out using naive CD4+ T cells sorted from blood. The subset here: CD45RA+ positively selected. The receptors originated from a woman under 40 in good health.

The chain joins TRBV7-9 to TRBJ1-1; no reliable D call. This CDR3 comprises 14 residues. Trimming left V 4 bases short and J 0 bases short, with 9 bases between. CDR1 is SEHNR, CDR2 FQNEAQ, per germline (reference sequence). CDR3 protein: CASSSGWVNTEAFF. The CDR3 nucleotides read TGTGCCAGCAGCTCGGGGTGGGTGAACACTGAAGCTTTCTTT.

This clone was counted once. The genes are TRBV6-6 and TRBJ1-6, with 9 bases identical to TRBD1. The length of the CDR3 is 16 residues. CDR1 MNHNY and CDR2 SVGAGI come from the germline V gene (reference sequence). The J segment lost 7 bases and the V segment lost 2 bases, leaving 6 bases of the junction unmatched. This chain's CDR3 is CASSYETGGGNSPLHF. The CDR3 nucleotides read TGTGCCAGCAGTTACGAGACAGGGGGTGGAAATTCACCCCTCCACTTT.

The chain uses TRBV19 and TRBJ2-5; D may be TRBD1 (5 bases). The J call may not be correct, given that the DNA end is closer to TRBJ2-7. Germline V gene sequence: CDR1 LNHDA, CDR2 SQIVND (reference sequence). The CDR3 is 15 amino acids. The DNA of the CDR3 is TGTGCCAGTAGTATCGGTCCAGGGCTCACCTACGAGCAGTACTTC. Translation gives CASSIGPGLTYEQYF.

This sequence joins TRBV5-4 and TRBJ2-3, with D uncertain. The V gene lost 2 bases and the J gene lost 3 bases, with 16 bases spanning the gap. The CDR3 has 16 amino acids. Germline V gene lookup returns CDR1 SGHNT and CDR2 YYREEE (reference sequence). The CDR3 DNA is TGTGCCAGCAGCTTAGGGTTGGAGATTAAGACAGATACGCAGTATTTT. Translating gives CASSLGLEIKTDTQYF.

V and J are TRBV2 and TRBJ2-3; D possibly corresponds to TRBD2 (5 bases). The CDR3 has 15 residues. The germline V gene has CDR1 SNHLY and CDR2 FYNNEI. Trimming pared 2 bases from V and 4 bases from J, leaving 13 bases between. CDR3 in amino acids: CASSERTSQSDTQYF. The DNA for the CDR3 is TGTGCCAGCAGTGAACGGACTTCCCAGTCAGATACGCAGTATTTT. The variable domain in full, completed from reference TRBV2 and TRBJ2-3, reads EPEVTQTPSHQVTQMGQEVILRCVPISNHLYFYWYRQILGQKVEFLVSFYNNEISEKSEIFDDQFSVERPDGSNFTLKIRSTKLEDSAMYFCASSERTSQSDTQYFGPGTRLTVL.

The chain employs TRBV28 and TRBJ2-7; D tentatively fits TRBD1 or TRBD2 (6 bases each). V dropped 8 bases and J dropped 3 bases, with 17 bases sitting between them. Germline V gene sequence: CDR1 MDHEN, CDR2 SYDVKM. The CDR3 runs 14 residues. CDR3 residues: CASRAGQEYYEQYF. In DNA, the CDR3 is TGTGCCAGCCGGGCGGGACAAGAGTACTACGAGCAGTACTTC.

V and J are TRBV2 and TRBJ1-2, with D hard to call. The CDR3 spans 14 residues. V lost 6 bases to trimming and J lost 5 bases, with 16 bases between them. Germline V gene lookup returns CDR1 SNHLY and CDR2 FYNNEI. CDR3 sequence (DNA): TGTGCCAGCAGGTTGCTGGGCAGTTATTATGGCTACACCTTC. It specifies CASRLLGSYYGYTF.

In this sample, this clone turned up once. The chain links TRBV4-1 to TRBJ2-3; D may be TRBD2 (5 bases). V was shortened by 2 bases and J by 0 bases, with 15 bases between the two germline ends. Germline V CDR1 and CDR2: MGHRA, YSYEKL. The CDR3 sequence is 17 residues long. The CDR3 region is CASSQRWLASSTDTQYF. The CDR3 coding sequence is TGCGCCAGCAGCCAAAGGTGGCTAGCATCTAGCACAGATACGCAGTATTTT.

V usage is TRBV9 and J usage is TRBJ2-2; D remains ambiguous. The germline V gene encodes CDR1 SGDLS and CDR2 YYNGEE. This CDR3 is 17 amino acids long. Trimming pared 1 base from V and 0 bases from J, leaving 13 bases between. CDR3 sequence: CASSVSWVVANTGELFF. CDR3 bases: TGTGCCAGCAGCGTATCCTGGGTCGTCGCGAACACCGGGGAGCTGTTTTTT.

This chain connects TRBV30 to TRBJ2-7; 8 bases match TRBD2. The CDR3 totals 15 residues. Losses at the gene ends were 2 bases for V and 6 bases for J; bases not matched to a gene: 12. From germline, CDR1 is GTSNPN and CDR2 SVGIG (reference sequence). For the CDR3, the DNA is TGTGCCTGGAGTCGCCTAAGCGGGGGAATCCGCGAGCAGTACTTC. Encoded protein: CAWSRLSGGIREQYF.

The chain links TRBV4-2 to TRBJ2-7, with 10 nucleotides matching TRBD2. V shed 5 bases, J shed 4 bases, and the junction held 8 bases outside the gene matches. The CDR3 has 15 residues. Germline CDR1 is LGHNA and CDR2 is YNFKEQ. CDR3: CASSDPGTSAYEQYF. The CDR3, as DNA: TGTGCCAGCAGCGACCCCGGGACTAGCGCTTACGAGCAGTACTTC.

The rearrangement joins TRBV18 to TRBJ2-1; TRBD1 agrees at 9 bases. Germline CDR1 and CDR2: KGHSH and LQKENI. Unmatched junction bases numbered 9, after V lost 3 bases and J lost 15 bases. This CDR3 is 13 amino acids long. The CDR3 bases are TGTGCCAGCTCACCCTCCTGGACAGGGGTCACGTTCTTC. Its protein product is CASSPSWTGVTFF.

The chain is built from TRBV11-3 and TRBJ2-1, with D possibly matching TRBD2 (6 bases). V shed 3 bases and J shed 13 bases, with 22 bases lying between them. Per the germline V gene, CDR1 is SGHNT and CDR2 is YENEEA. This CDR3 is 15 amino acids long. The CDR3 nucleotides are TGTGCCAGCAGCTTCGGGGGAGACCGGGGAAAACGTCAGTTCTTC. Amino acids: CASSFGGDRGKRQFF.

A note on this clone: Additional DNA sequences in this sample encode the identical CDR3. The rearrangement links TRBV19 to TRBJ2-1; D may be TRBD1 (6 bases). Germline CDR1 LNHDA, CDR2 SQIVND (reference sequence). The V end was cut by 6 bases, the J end by 0 bases, with 12 bases between. The length of the CDR3 is 15 residues. For the CDR3, the DNA is TGTGCCAGTAGCATTGACAGGAGCTCCTACAATGAGCAGTTCTTC. Protein sequence: CASSIDRSSYNEQFF.

The J gene is TRBJ2-7, the V gene TRBV11-2, with TRBD1 matching 10 bases. Per germline, CDR1 SGHAT and CDR2 FQNNGV. The CDR3 length is 16 residues. Trimming cost V 4 bases and J 2 bases; bases outside gene matches: 8. CDR3 amino acids: CASSSTGTGVAYEQYF. In DNA, the CDR3 is TGTGCCAGCAGCTCAACAGGGACAGGGGTTGCCTACGAGCAGTACTTC.